Below, 17 T cell receptor beta chains from the same sample are listed, as sequenced in a study of T cells in women clearing cervical HPV infection. TCRdb's copy holds only in-frame clones and misses some; the assay was immunoSEQ multiplex PCR. The table for this sample gives 28,000 or so clones. The sample consisted of blood buffy coat. Receptors were obtained from a woman between 18 and 69 years old with a cervical HPV16 infection that either progressed to CIN3+ or cleared (not recorded which).

Comments on this clone: The read terminates 3 residues before the CDR3 end, so the remaining end is supplied by the germline J gene. V and J are TRBV20-1 and TRBJ1-5, with D perhaps TRBD1 (5 bases). Germline V CDR1 and CDR2: DFQATT, SNEGSKA (reference sequence). V lost 1 base and J 9 bases, leaving 13 bases between the germline ends. The CDR3 consists of 13 residues. The CDR3 sequence: CSARGSGLAPQHF. The part of the CDR3 DNA that was read is TGCAGTGCTAGAGGGTCGGGACTAGCGCCC.

CDR3 DNA (partial): TGCAGCGTCACAGGCCGAACTACTTCGACCAGTGGC. This gives the protein CSVTGRTTSTSG. The entire CDR3 sequence reads CSVTGRTTSTSGYTF. This chain uses TRBV29-1 with TRBJ1-2; maybe TRBD1 (5 bases). Read sequence stops 3 residues before the CDR3 end, and the germline J gene provides the missing end. Germline values: CDR1 SQVTM, CDR2 ANQGSEA. The V and J ends lost 6 bases and 7 bases respectively, with 24 bases between them. The CDR3 totals 15 residues.

As for this clone: Coverage ceases 3 residues before the CDR3 finishes, and the germline J gene fills in the end. The V gene is TRBV20-1, the J gene TRBJ1-4; D is undetermined. With 4 bases removed from V and 7 bases from J, the gap between germline ends came to 13 bases. CDR3 length: 13 amino acids. Germline V gene lookup returns CDR1 DFQATT and CDR2 SNEGSKA (reference sequence). Partial CDR3 DNA: TGCAGTGCTACCAGATCTCGGGGTGAAAAA. Protein product: CSATRSRGEK. The full CDR3 protein is CSATRSRGEKLFF.

As regards this clone: The read falls 3 residues short of the CDR3 end, and the missing part is taken from the germline J gene. The chain uses TRBV29-1 and TRBJ1-1, with 7 bases lining up with TRBD1. The V segment lost 7 bases and the J segment 0 bases; nucleotides outside the gene matches: 5. Germline CDR1 SQVTM, CDR2 ANQGSEA. This CDR3 has 13 amino acids. CDR3 sequence: CSAKGQMNTEAFF. The covered CDR3 bases are TGCAGCGCCAAGGGACAGATGAACACTGAA.

Worth noting for this clone: The CDR3 end lies 3 residues beyond the end of the read and is filled in from the germline J gene. The chain is built from TRBV7-6 and TRBJ2-3; 10 bases are shared with TRBD2. J gave up 6 bases and V 0 bases, and 9 bases lay outside the gene matches. This CDR3 contains 17 residues. Germline loops: CDR1 SGHVS, CDR2 FNYEAQ. This CDR3 is CASSLAGLAKQGDTQYF. Incomplete CDR3 DNA: TGTGCCAGCAGCTTAGCGGGACTAGCGAAACAGGGGGATACG.

Comment on this clone: The read ends 3 residues before the CDR3 terminus; that terminus is restored from the germline J gene. The chain joins TRBV5-1 to TRBJ1-2; 9 positions agree with TRBD1. CDR1 is SGHRS and CDR2 is YFSETQ in the germline V gene. The CDR3 spans 13 residues. The chain's CDR3 is CASSPQGARGYTF. Partial CDR3 DNA: TGCGCCAGCAGCCCACAGGGGGCACGGGGC.

Comments on this clone: The read halts 3 residues ahead of the CDR3 end, with the missing end drawn from the germline J gene. The V call is TRBV19, the J call TRBJ2-1, with 10 positions matching TRBD1. CDR1 and CDR2 (germline): LNHDA, SQIVND (reference sequence). The CDR3 covers 14 residues. V dropped 5 bases and J dropped 8; count of bases not matched to a gene: 6. CDR3: CASSGFDRGHEQFF. The CDR3 DNA, read in part, is TGTGCCAGTAGTGGGTTCGACAGGGGGCATGAG.

The covered CDR3 bases are TGTGCCAGCAGTACCCTTAGCGGGGGGGCAAATGAG. Protein product: CASSTLSGGANE. The full CDR3 sequence reads CASSTLSGGANEQFF. The rearrangement links TRBV6-2 or TRBV6-3 to TRBJ2-1; 11 bases match TRBD2. The sequenced fragment ends 3 residues before the CDR3 boundary, so the rest is inferred from the germline J gene. CDR3 length equals 15 residues. The trim removed 5 bases at V and 7 bases at J, leaving 7 bases unmatched. From germline, CDR1 is MNHEY and CDR2 SVGEGT.

Remarks on this clone: The read ends 3 residues early relative to the CDR3; the germline J gene fills the gap. V is TRBV7-2 and J is TRBJ1-5; no reliable D call. Per germline, CDR1 SGHTA and CDR2 FQGNSA. This CDR3 has 13 residues. CDR3 DNA (partial): TGTGCCAGCAGCTTCGCAGGAGACCGCCCC. Its translation: CASSFAGDRP. The entire CDR3 protein reads CASSFAGDRPQHF.

As regards this clone: The CDR3 end is not reached by the read, which stops 3 residues before it; the germline J gene fills it in. V and J are TRBV10-3 and TRBJ1-1; D is uncertain. In germline, CDR1 is ENHRY, CDR2 SYGVKD. This CDR3 has 12 residues. Trimming took off 2 bases at V and 6 bases at J, with 7 bases between the two ends. The CDR3 DNA, read in part, is TGTGCCATCAGTGAGGAGGGCGCTGAA. Protein product: CAISEEGAE. The CDR3, in full, reads CAISEEGAEAFF.

For this clone: The read gets to within 3 residues of the CDR3 end, and the germline J gene fills in the rest. This sequence joins TRBV11-1 and TRBJ2-1, with D perhaps matching TRBD2 (6 bases). Germline CDR1 and CDR2: SGHAT and FQDESV (reference sequence). This CDR3 comprises 15 residues. V was pared by 1 base and J by 4 bases, with 11 bases between. Incomplete CDR3 DNA: TGTGCCAGCAGCTTAGATGGGGGGACGTACAATGAG. Protein product: CASSLDGGTYNE. The entire CDR3 reads CASSLDGGTYNEQFF.

Comment on this clone: Coverage ceases 3 residues before the CDR3 finishes, and the germline J gene fills in the end. The identical CDR3 is also encoded by other nucleotide sequences in the sample. The chain carries TRBV5-1 and TRBJ2-1; TRBD1 might be the D (6 bases). V lost 7 bases and J lost 9, with 14 bases in between. The CDR3 extends over 12 amino acids. Germline-derived CDR1 and CDR2 are SGHRS and YFSETQ. The DNA read from the CDR3 is TGCGCCAGCGGCAACAGGGTCGGTGAG. Amino acid sequence: CASGNRVGE. The entire CDR3 reads CASGNRVGEQFF. The whole variable domain, filled in from reference TRBV5-1 and TRBJ2-1, reads KAGVTQTPRYLIKTRGQQVTLSCSPISGHRSVSWYQQTPGQGLQFLFEYFSETQRNKGNFPGRFSGRQFSNSRSEMNVSTLELGDSALYLCASGNRVGEQFFGPGTRLTVL.

The sequenced CDR3 bases are TGTGCCAGCAGCTTAGTGGCAGGGAATAATTCACCC. As protein: CASSLVAGNNSP. The whole CDR3 sequence is CASSLVAGNNSPLHF. The chain combines TRBV7-6 with TRBJ1-6, with D possibly being TRBD1 (5 bases). The read is 3 residues too short to cover the CDR3 end, so that end is filled in from the germline J gene. The CDR3 is made up of 15 amino acids. V dropped 1 base and J dropped 5 bases, with 9 bases sitting between them. The germline V gene encodes CDR1 SGHVS and CDR2 FNYEAQ.

Regarding this clone: Read sequence stops 3 residues before the CDR3 end, and the germline J gene provides the missing end. The gene calls are TRBV20-1 and TRBJ2-3, with TRBD1 as a possible D gene (6 bases). Germline CDR1 and CDR2: DFQATT and SNEGSKA (reference sequence). Deletions cut 4 bases from V and 1 base from J, with 9 bases between. The CDR3 has 13 residues. The sequenced part of the CDR3 DNA is TGCAGTGCTAATAGGACAGGCACAGATACG. Amino acid sequence: CSANRTGTDT. The whole CDR3 protein is CSANRTGTDTQYF.

With respect to this clone: The read terminates 3 residues before the CDR3 end, so the remaining end is supplied by the germline J gene. This sequence joins TRBV10-3 and TRBJ2-7, with D possibly being TRBD1 (8 bases). Trimming removed 4 bases from V and 2 bases from J, with 15 bases in between. The CDR3 has 15 residues. Germline-derived CDR1 and CDR2 are ENHRY and SYGVKD. CDR3 bases read: TGTGCCATCAGTGGAACAGGGGGGGGAACCTACGAG. Translated: CAISGTGGGTYE. The complete CDR3 sequence is CAISGTGGGTYEQYF.

As concerns this clone: The read is 3 residues too short to cover the CDR3 end, so that end is filled in from the germline J gene. V is TRBV5-1 and J is TRBJ2-3; possibly TRBD1 for D (5 bases). Germline assignment: CDR1 SGHRS and CDR2 YFSETQ. CDR3 size: 15 residues. Deletions cut 0 bases from V and 5 bases from J, with 13 bases between. CDR3 DNA, as far as it was read: TGCGCCAGCAGCTTGGAAAATCGAAGGGGAGATACG. The encoded protein is CASSLENRRGDT. The full-length CDR3 reads as CASSLENRRGDTQYF.

Comment on this clone: The read comes to an end 3 residues before the CDR3 does, leaving the germline J gene to fill in the end. The V and J genes are TRBV30 and TRBJ2-2; perhaps TRBD1 as D (6 bases). CDR1 GTSNPN and CDR2 SVGIG come from the germline V gene (reference sequence). The CDR3 totals 14 residues. The CDR3 sequence is CAWSAIDRNSPLFF. CDR3 DNA (partial): TGTGCCTGGAGTGCTATAGACAGGAACTCACCG.